This TCR beta chain was sequenced during a study of blood T cells in healthy people across ages. A few counts support this clonotype. This CDR3 has 15 amino acids. V was shortened by 3 bases and J by 5 bases, with 16 bases between the two germline ends. A second 7 to 11 cycle PCR used barcoded and J-beta primers. Carrying 12 random nucleotides, a template-switch adaptor labeled each individual cDNA molecule. TCRdb redid the calling of the 5' RACE reads with MiXCR, one entry per CDR3 protein. The profile covers some 1.8 million distinct CDR3 sequences, with about 39% appearing a single time and under 30% taken by the ten largest.

The chain recombines TRBV12-3 or TRBV12-4 with TRBJ2-5, with D maybe TRBD1 (6 bases). The receptor was isolated from a human donor in good health. Sample: blood. The CDR3 DNA reads as TGTGCCAGCAGTTTCGGGGTCAGGGGAGTGGAGACCCAGTACTTC. Encoded protein: CASSFGVRGVETQYF.